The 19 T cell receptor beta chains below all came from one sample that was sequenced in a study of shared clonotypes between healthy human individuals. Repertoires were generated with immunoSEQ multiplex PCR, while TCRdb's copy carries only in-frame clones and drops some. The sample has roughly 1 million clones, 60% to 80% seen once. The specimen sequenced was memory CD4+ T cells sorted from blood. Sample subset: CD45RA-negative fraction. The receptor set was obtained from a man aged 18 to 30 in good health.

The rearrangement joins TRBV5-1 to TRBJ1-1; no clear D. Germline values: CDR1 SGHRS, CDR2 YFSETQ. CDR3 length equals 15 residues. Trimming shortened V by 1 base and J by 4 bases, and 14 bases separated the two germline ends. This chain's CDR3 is CASSLSGSSSTEAFF. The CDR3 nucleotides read TGCGCCAGCAGCTTGTCGGGCAGCTCCAGCACTGAAGCTTTCTTT.

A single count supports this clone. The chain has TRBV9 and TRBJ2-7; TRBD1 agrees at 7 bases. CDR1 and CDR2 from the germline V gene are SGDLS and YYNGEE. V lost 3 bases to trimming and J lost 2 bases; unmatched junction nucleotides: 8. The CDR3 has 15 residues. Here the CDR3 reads CASSASRDSTYEQYF. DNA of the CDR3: TGTGCCAGCAGCGCGAGCCGGGACAGTACCTACGAGCAGTACTTC.

As DNA, the CDR3 is TGTGCCTGGAGTCAAATGGTGGAGGGCTACACCTTC. Residues: CAWSQMVEGYTF. This chain uses TRBV30 with TRBJ1-2; unclear D gene. CDR1 and CDR2 from the germline V gene are GTSNPN and SVGIG (reference sequence). Deletions cut 2 bases from V and 8 bases from J, with 12 bases between. This CDR3 region has 12 residues. Using reference TRBV30 and TRBJ1-2 for the parts outside the CDR3, the full variable domain is SQTIHQWPATLVQPVGSPLSLECTVEGTSNPNLYWYRQAAGRGLQLLFYSVGIGQISSEVPQNLSASRPQDRQFILSSKKLLLSDSGFYLCAWSQMVEGYTFGSGTRLTVV.

The CDR3 is CASSQRRGETQYF. The CDR3 DNA is TGTGCCAGCTCACAAAGAAGGGGGGAGACCCAGTACTTC. The chain recombines TRBV18 with TRBJ2-5; a weak D match, TRBD1 (6 bases). The germline gives CDR1 KGHSH, CDR2 LQKENI. V lost 4 bases, J lost 5 bases, and 11 bases lay in between. CDR3 length: 13 amino acids. The variable domain in full, completed from reference TRBV18 and TRBJ2-5, reads NAGVMQNPRHLVRRRGQEARLRCSPMKGHSHVYWYRQLPEEGLKFMVYLQKENIIDESGMPKERFSAEFPKEGPSILRIQQVVRGDSAAYFCASSQRRGETQYFGPGTRLLVL.

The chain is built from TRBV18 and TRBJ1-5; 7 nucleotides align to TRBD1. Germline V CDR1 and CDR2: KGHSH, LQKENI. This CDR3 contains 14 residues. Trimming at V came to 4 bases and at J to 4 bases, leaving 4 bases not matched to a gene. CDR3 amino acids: CASSLGTVNQPQHF. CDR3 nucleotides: TGTGCCAGCTCACTCGGGACAGTGAATCAGCCCCAGCATTTT.

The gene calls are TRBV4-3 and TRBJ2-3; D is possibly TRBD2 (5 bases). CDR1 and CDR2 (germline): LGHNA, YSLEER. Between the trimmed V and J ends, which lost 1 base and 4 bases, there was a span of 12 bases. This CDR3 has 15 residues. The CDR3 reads CASSQAGRGADTQYF. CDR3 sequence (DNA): TGCGCCAGCAGCCAAGCGGGAAGAGGCGCAGATACGCAGTATTTT.

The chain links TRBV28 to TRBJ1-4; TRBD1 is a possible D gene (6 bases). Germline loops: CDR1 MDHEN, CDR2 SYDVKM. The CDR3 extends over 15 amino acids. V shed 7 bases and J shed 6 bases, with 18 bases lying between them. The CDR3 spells CASTDGGGDDEKLFF. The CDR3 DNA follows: TGTGCCAGCACCGACGGGGGGGGCGACGATGAAAAACTGTTTTTT.

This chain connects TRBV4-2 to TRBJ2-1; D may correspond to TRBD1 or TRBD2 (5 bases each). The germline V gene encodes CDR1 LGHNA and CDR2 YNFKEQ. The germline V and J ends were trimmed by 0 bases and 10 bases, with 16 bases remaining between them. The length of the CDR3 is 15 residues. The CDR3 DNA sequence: TGTGCCAGCAGCCAAGATCGAGGGAGAGGGGTAGAGCAGTTCTTC. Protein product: CASSQDRGRGVEQFF.

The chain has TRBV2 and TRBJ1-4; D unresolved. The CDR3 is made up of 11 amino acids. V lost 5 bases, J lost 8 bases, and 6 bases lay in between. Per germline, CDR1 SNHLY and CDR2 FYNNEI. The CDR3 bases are TGTGCCAGCAGTCAGAAGGAAAAACTGTTTTTT. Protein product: CASSQKEKLFF.

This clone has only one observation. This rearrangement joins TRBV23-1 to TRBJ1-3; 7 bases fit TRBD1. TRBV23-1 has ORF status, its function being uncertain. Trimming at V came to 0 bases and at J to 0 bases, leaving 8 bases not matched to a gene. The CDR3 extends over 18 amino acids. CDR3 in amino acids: CASSQSRWTGVSGNTIYF. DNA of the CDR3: TGCGCCAGCAGTCAATCAAGGTGGACAGGTGTCTCTGGAAACACCATATATTTT.

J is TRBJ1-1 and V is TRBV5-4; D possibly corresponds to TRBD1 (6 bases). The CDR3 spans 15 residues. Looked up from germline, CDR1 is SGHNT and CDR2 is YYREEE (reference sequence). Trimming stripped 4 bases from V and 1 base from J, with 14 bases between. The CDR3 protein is CASSPPQGANTEAFF. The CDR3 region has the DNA TGTGCCAGCAGCCCGCCACAGGGAGCGAACACTGAAGCTTTCTTT.

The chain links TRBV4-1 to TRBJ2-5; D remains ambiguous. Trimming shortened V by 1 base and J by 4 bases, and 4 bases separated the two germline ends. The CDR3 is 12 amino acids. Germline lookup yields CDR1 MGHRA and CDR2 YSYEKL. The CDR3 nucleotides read TGCGCCAGCAGCCAAGGTGGAGAGACCCAGTACTTC. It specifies CASSQGGETQYF.

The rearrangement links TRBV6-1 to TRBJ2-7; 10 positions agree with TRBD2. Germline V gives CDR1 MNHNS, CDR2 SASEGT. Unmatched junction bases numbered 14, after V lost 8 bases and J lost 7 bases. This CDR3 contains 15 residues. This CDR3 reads CASLPGASGSGEQYF. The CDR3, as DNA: TGTGCCAGCCTTCCGGGGGCTAGCGGGAGTGGTGAGCAGTACTTC.

The CDR3 region has the DNA TGCGCCAGCAGCTTTAGCCGGGACAGCTCTGGGGCCAACGTCCTGACTTTC. Translated: CASSFSRDSSGANVLTF. This chain joins TRBV5-1 and TRBJ2-6; the match to TRBD1 covers 7 bases. The CDR3 contains 17 residues. Germline V gives CDR1 SGHRS, CDR2 YFSETQ. The V gene end was trimmed by 2 bases and the J gene end by 0 bases; junction bases not matched to a gene: 5.

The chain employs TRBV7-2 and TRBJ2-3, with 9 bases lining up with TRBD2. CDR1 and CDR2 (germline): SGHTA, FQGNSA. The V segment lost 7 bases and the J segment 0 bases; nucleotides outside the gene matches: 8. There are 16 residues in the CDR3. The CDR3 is CASTSGAGGSTDTQYF. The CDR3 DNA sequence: TGTGCCAGCACCTCTGGGGCGGGGGGGAGCACAGATACGCAGTATTTT.

The chain's CDR3 is CASSLAAAGVRNEQFF. CDR3 DNA sequence: TGTGCCAGCAGCTTAGCTGCCGCGGGAGTGAGGAATGAGCAGTTCTTC. The chain uses TRBV7-8 and TRBJ2-1; 7 bases fit TRBD2. The CDR3 runs to 16 residues. The germline V gene encodes CDR1 SGHVS and CDR2 FQNEAQ. Unmatched junction bases numbered 9, after V lost 0 bases and J lost 7 bases.

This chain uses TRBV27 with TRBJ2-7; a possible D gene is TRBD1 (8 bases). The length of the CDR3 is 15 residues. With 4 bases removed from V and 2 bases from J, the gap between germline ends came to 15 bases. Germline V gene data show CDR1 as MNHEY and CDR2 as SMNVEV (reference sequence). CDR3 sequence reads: CASSYRGRDAYEQYF. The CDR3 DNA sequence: TGTGCCAGCAGTTACAGGGGGAGGGACGCCTACGAGCAGTACTTC.

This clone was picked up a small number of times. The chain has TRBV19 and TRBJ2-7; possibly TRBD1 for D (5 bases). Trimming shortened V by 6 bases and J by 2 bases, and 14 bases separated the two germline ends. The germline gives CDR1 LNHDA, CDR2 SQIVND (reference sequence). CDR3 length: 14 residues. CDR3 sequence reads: CASRDPTATYEQYF. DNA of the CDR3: TGTGCCAGTAGGGACCCGACAGCGACCTACGAGCAGTACTTC.

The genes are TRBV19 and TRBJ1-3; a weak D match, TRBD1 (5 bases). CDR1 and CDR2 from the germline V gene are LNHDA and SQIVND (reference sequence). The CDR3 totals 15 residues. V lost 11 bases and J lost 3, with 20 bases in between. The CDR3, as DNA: TGTGCCTCCTTCCCCGGCAGGGAAGATGGAAACACCATATATTTT. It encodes CASFPGREDGNTIYF.